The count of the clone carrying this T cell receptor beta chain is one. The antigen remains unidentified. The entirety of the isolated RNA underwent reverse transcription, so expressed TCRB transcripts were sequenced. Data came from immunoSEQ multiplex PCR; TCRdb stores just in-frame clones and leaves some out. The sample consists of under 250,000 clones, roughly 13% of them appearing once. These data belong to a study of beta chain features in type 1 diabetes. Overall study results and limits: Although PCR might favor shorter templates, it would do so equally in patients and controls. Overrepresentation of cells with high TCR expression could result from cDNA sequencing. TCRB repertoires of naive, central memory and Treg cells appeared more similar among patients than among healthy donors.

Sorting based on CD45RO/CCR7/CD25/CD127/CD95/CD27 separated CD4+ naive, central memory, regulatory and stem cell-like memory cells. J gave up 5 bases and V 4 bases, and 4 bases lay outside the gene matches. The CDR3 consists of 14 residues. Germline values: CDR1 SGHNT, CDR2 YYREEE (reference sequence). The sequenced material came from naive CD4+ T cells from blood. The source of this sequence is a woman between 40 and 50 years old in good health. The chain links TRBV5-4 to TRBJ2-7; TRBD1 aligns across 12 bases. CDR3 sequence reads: CASSPGQGANEQYF. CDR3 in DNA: TGTGCCAGCAGCCCGGGACAGGGGGCGAACGAGCAGTACTTC.